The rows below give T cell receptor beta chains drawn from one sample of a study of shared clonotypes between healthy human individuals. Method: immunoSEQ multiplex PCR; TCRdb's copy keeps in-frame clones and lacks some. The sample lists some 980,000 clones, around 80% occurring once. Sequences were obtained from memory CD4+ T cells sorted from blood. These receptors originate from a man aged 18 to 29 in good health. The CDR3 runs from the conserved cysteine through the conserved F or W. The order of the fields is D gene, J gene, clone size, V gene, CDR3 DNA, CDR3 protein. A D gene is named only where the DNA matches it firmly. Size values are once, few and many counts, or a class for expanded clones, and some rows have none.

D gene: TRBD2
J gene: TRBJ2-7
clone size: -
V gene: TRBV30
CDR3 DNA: TGTGCCTGCACCCCTAGCGGAGCCTACGAGCAGTACTTC
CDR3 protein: CACTPSGAYEQYF

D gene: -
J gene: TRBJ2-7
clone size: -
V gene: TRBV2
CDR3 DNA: TGTGCCAGCACCCGAGGGAGGCAGATCTACGAGCAGTACTTC
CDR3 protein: CASTRGRQIYEQYF

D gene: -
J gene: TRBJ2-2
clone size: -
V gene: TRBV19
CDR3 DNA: TGTGCCAGTAGTATTGCAGGGTTTGGAGGGGAGCTGTTTTTT
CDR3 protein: CASSIAGFGGELFF

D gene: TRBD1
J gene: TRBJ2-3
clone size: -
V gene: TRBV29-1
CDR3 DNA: TGCAGCGTAGACAGGGGCGCAGATACGCAGTATTTT
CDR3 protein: CSVDRGADTQYF

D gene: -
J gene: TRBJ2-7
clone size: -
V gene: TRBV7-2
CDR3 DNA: TGTGCCAGCAGCCCGCGGACGGTCTCCTACGAGCAGTACTTC
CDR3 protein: CASSPRTVSYEQYF

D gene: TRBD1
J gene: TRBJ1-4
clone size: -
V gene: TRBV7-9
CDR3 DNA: TGTGCCAGCAGCTACTCCGGGACAGGGTATGAAAAACTGTTTTTT
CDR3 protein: CASSYSGTGYEKLFF

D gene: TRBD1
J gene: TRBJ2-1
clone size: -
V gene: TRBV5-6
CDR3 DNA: TGTGCCAGCAGCTTCGACAGGGGGAGCTCCTACAATGAGCAGTTCTTC
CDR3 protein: CASSFDRGSSYNEQFF

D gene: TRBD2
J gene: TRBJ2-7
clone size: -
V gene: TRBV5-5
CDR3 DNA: TGTGCCAGCAGCCCAGGACTAGCGGACTGGTACGAGCAGTACTTC
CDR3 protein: CASSPGLADWYEQYF

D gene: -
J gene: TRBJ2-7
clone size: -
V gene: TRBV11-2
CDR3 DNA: TGTGCCAGCAGCTTAGGCAGGGGCCGAGGCGAGCAGTACTTC
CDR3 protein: CASSLGRGRGEQYF

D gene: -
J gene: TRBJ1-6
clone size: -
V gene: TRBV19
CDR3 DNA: TGTGCCAGTAGTCGGGCAGGGACAAATAATTCACCCCTCCACTTT
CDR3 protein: CASSRAGTNNSPLHF

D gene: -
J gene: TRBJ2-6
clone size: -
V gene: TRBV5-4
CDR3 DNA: TGTGCCAGCCTACGGACCCAGGGGTACTCTGGGGCCAACGTCCTGACTTTC
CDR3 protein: CASLRTQGYSGANVLTF

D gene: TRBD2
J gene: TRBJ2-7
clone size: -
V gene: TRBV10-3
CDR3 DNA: TGTGCCATCAGTATGACTAGCGGGAGATCCTACGAGCAGTACTTC
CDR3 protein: CAISMTSGRSYEQYF

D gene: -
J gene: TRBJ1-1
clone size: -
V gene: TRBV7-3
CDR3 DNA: TGTGCCAGCAGCTCGTCCACGGTGAACACTGAAGCTTTCTTT
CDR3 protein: CASSSSTVNTEAFF

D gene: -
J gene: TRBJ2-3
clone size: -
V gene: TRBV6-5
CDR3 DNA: TGTGCCAGCAGTTCCACCCCCCGCACAGATACGCAGTATTTT
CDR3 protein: CASSSTPRTDTQYF

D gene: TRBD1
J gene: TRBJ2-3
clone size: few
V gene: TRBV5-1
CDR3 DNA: TGCGCCAGCAGCTTGGGCGTGGGACAGTCCACAGATACGCAGTATTTT
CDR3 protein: CASSLGVGQSTDTQYF

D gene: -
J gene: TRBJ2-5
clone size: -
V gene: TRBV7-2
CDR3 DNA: TGTGCCAGCAGCCGTATGTCAAGCGTTCAAGAGACCCAGTACTTC
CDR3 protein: CASSRMSSVQETQYF

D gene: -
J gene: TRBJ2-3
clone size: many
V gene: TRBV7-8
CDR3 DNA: TGTGCCAGCAGCTGGGGCGGCACAGATACGCAGTATTTT
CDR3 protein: CASSWGGTDTQYF

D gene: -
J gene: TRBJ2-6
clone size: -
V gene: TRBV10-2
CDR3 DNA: TGCGCCAGCAGTGAAAGAGGGGCCTCTGGGGCCAACGTCCTGACTTTC
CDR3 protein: CASSERGASGANVLTF

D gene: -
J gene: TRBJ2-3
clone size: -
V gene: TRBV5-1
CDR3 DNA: TGCGCCAGCAGCTTGGGGGGGCAGAGCACAGATACGCAGTATTTT
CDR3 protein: CASSLGGQSTDTQYF

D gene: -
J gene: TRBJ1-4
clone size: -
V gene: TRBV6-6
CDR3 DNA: TGTGCCAGCAGTTACGGGCAGGGGACGGAAAAACTGTTTTTT
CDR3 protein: CASSYGQGTEKLFF

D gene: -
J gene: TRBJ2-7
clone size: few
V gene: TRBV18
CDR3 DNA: TGTGCCAGCTCGGGCCTAGACGGCTACGAGCAGTACTTC
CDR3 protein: CASSGLDGYEQYF

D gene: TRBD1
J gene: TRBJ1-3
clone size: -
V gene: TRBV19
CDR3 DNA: TGTGCCAGTAGTACCTTGACAGGGTCAAGCTCTGGAAACACCATATATTTT
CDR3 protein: CASSTLTGSSSGNTIYF

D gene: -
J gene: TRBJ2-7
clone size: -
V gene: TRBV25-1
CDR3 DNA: TGTGCCAGCGGTCGGGCGGGGAGCTCCTACGAGCAGTACTTC
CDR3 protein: CASGRAGSSYEQYF

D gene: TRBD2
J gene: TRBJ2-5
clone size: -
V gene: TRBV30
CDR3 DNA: TGTGCCTGGTGGACTAGCGGGAGAATGGCGGAGACCCAGTACTTC
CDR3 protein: CAWWTSGRMAETQYF

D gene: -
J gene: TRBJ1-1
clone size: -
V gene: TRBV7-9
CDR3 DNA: TGTGCCAGCAGCTTAGCGAGGGCAGGAGATGAAGCTTTCTTT
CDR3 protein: CASSLARAGDEAFF

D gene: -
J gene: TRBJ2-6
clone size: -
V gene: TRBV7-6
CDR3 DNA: TGTGCCAGCAGCCCAGGACAGATTCCCACTGGGGCCAACGTCCTGACTTTC
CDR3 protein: CASSPGQIPTGANVLTF

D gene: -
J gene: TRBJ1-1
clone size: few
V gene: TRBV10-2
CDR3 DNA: TGCGCCAGCAGTGTGTCAGGGCGAACTGAAGCTTTCTTT
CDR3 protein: CASSVSGRTEAFF

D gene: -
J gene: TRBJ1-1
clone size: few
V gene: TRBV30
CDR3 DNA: TGTGCCTGGAGTGTACTATCTGGCCACGAAGCTTTCTTT
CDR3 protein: CAWSVLSGHEAFF

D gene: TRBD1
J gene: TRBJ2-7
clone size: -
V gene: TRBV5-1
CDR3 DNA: TGCGCCAGCAGCTTGTCCGGGACAGGGGTATCCTACGAGCAGTACTTC
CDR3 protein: CASSLSGTGVSYEQYF

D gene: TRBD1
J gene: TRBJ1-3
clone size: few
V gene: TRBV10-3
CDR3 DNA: TGTGCCATCAGACAGGGGGCCAACTCTGGAAACACCATATATTTT
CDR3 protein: CAIRQGANSGNTIYF

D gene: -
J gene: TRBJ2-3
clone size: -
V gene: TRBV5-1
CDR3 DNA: TGCGCCAGCAGCTTGGAGTGGGCTTACACAGATACGCAGTATTTT
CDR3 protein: CASSLEWAYTDTQYF

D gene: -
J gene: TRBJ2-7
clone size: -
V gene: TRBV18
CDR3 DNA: TGTGCCAGCTCACCAGTAGTATACGAGCAGTACTTC
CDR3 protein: CASSPVVYEQYF

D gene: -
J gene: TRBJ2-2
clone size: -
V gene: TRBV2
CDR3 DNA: TGTGCCAGCAGCCGCGGGACAGAGGGAACCGGGGAGCTGTTTTTT
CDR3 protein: CASSRGTEGTGELFF

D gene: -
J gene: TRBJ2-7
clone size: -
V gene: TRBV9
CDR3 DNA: TGTGCCAGCAGCGTAGACGCGGGGGCCAGCTCCTACGAGCAGTACTTC
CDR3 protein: CASSVDAGASSYEQYF

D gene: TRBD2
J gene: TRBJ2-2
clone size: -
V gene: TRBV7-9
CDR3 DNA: TGTGCCGCCCCCAGCGGGGGGAACACCGGGGAGCTGTTTTTT
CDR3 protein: CAAPSGGNTGELFF

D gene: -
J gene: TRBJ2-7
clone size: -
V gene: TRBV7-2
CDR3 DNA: TGTGCCAGCAGCTCCAGGGTTAGCGAGCAGTACTTC
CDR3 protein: CASSSRVSEQYF

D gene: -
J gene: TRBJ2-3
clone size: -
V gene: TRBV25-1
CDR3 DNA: TGTGCCAGCAGCGACCCGAGGGGGGGGTCCCAGGGCGTCTATACGCAGTATTTT
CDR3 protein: CASSDPRGGSQGVYTQYF

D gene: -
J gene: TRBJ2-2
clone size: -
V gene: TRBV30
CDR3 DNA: TGTGCCTGGAGTGTACCCGGGAGAGGGACCGGGGAGCTGTTTTTT
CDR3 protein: CAWSVPGRGTGELFF

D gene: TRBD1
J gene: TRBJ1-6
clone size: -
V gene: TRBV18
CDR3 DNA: TGTGCCAGCTCACGGGACAGAAATTCACCCCTCCACTTT
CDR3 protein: CASSRDRNSPLHF

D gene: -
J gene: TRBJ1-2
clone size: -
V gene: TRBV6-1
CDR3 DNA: TGTGCCAGCAGTGAAGCGGGCCAGGGGCCGTATGGCTACACCTTC
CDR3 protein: CASSEAGQGPYGYTF

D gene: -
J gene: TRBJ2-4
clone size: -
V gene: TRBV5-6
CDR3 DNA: TGTGCCAGCAGCTTTTCAGCAGGGATGACCAAAAACATTCAGTACTTC
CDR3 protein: CASSFSAGMTKNIQYF

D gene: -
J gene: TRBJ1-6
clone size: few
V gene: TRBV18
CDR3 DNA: TGTGCCAGCTCACCACGACCGCCCGGGGATTCACCCCTCCACTTT
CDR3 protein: CASSPRPPGDSPLHF

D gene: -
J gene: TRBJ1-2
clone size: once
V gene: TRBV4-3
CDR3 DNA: TGCGCCAGCAGCCAAGATGAGGGAATCGGGTATGGCTACACCTTC
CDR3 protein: CASSQDEGIGYGYTF

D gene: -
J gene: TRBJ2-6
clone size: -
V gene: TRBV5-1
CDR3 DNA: TGCGCCAGCAGCTTGGGGTCCGGGGCCAACGTCCTGACTTTC
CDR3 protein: CASSLGSGANVLTF

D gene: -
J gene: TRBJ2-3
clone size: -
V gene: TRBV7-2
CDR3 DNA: TGTGCCAGCAGCTGGATAGACACAGATACGCAGTATTTT
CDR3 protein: CASSWIDTDTQYF

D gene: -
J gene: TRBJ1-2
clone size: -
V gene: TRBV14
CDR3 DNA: TGTGCCAGCAGCCGGTTGGCGTCGGGCTATGGCTACACCTTC
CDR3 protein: CASSRLASGYGYTF